This TCR beta chain was observed in a study of spatial heterogeneity in lung cancer. TCRdb re-derived calls from the 5' RACE reads in MiXCR, one entry per CDR3 protein. The sample lists over 85,000 distinct CDR3 sequences, just under 20% occurring once. As for time point: blood at routine non-recurrence follow-up after resection. Germline V gene lookup returns CDR1 DFQATT and CDR2 SNEGSKA (reference sequence). Trimming removed 3 bases from V and 7 bases from J, with 16 bases in between. The CDR3 is 14 amino acids. This clonotype was seen a handful of times. This TCR came from a male donor with early-stage non-small cell lung cancer. The sequencing here drew on PBMCs, taken at follow-up. The V gene is TRBV20-1, the J gene TRBJ2-1, with D unclear. The CDR3 loop is CSARVLEKGNEQFF. CDR3 coding DNA: TGCAGTGCTAGGGTGCTAGAAAAAGGGAATGAGCAGTTCTTC.